The clone carrying this T cell receptor beta chain was recorded at least ten times. Antigen: not known. This CDR3 has 18 residues. Germline CDR1 is MGHRA and CDR2 is YSYEKL. Unmatched junction bases numbered 15, after V lost 1 base and J lost 8 bases. This sample was taken from a study of spatial heterogeneity in lung cancer. The overall study: Compared with alpha-chain sequences, beta-chain sequences were consistently detected in greater numbers. Raw-read counts averaged over ten per unique TCR and UMI combination. Study-wide results and limits: Blood contained ubiquitous expanded tumor TCRs more at resection than at follow-up.

TCRdb re-called the 5' RACE reads through MiXCR, storing one row per CDR3 protein. The sample comprises about 48,000 distinct CDR3 sequences, under 6% of which are singletons, and around 10% rests with the top ten. Noted time point: sample taken at primary tumor resection. The study sequenced unsorted whole RNA from tumor, nontumor lung or frozen PBMC. Donation came from 70 or so patients with untreated early-stage non-small cell lung cancer. Here the sequenced sample was PBMCs, taken at surgery. The receptor comes from a male donor with early-stage non-small cell lung cancer. The genes are TRBV4-1 and TRBJ2-1, with 9 nucleotides matching TRBD2. The CDR3 loop reads CASSQGVLRKREDHEQFF. CDR3 sequence (DNA): TGCGCCAGCAGCCAAGGTGTTCTTCGGAAGCGGGAGGACCATGAGCAGTTCTTC.